This T cell receptor (beta chain) was retrieved from a study of blood T cells in healthy people across ages (dated by TCRdb to the mid-2010s). Regarding the study in general: In model experiments, template switching captured about one uniquely barcoded TCR beta cDNA molecule for every two T cells. To track age-related changes in TCR beta repertoire diversity, the study relied on deep sequencing normalized with unique cDNA molecular identifiers. To avoid experimental bias, donors of different ages were distributed randomly across sequencing lanes. The donors were split into four age groups: young (average around 15 years), middle-aged (around 37), aged (more than 60) and long-lived (more than 80). For two donors (one aged 18 to 30 and one aged 80 or older), the study analyzed two additional independent replicas of 1 million unique cDNA reads from the same blood draw. Broad study findings and their caveats: Observed TCR beta diversity correlated strongly with the percentage of naive T cells measured by flow cytometry. Conclusive comparison of naive and antigen-experienced compartments was prevented by the profiling of bulk unsorted PBMCs. Because the CMV infection status of the donors was unknown, age-related changes in expanded clonotypes may potentially have been confounded. Estimates of total diversity from one million sequenced T cells were regarded as lower bounds and underestimates. Compared with the aged group, more naive CD4+ T cells, fewer expanded clones and increased TCR diversity were shown by the long-lived group, suggesting age selection. Observed TCR beta diversity per million T cells fell roughly linearly with age, and a significant reduction was already apparent by age approximately 41.

Via the germline V gene, CDR1 is LGHNA and CDR2 YNFKEQ. CDR3 length: 16 amino acids, cysteine to phenylalanine. The retained sequence is limited to the CDR3, 48 bases, with the frame set at the first base. Trimming removed 0 bases from V and 5 bases from J; the gene matches leave 7 bases unexplained. Library preparation employed 5' RACE. The sequencing machine was an Illumina HiSeq 2500. The second PCR ran for roughly 7 to 11 cycles and used a J-beta primer mix along with a sample-barcoded 5' primer. Each TCR beta cDNA molecule received a unique molecular identifier from a template-switch 5' adaptor carrying 12 random nucleotides. Each sample yielded at least 2.5 million CDR3-containing paired-end reads. First-strand cDNA was synthesized from all RNA with the Mint cDNA synthesis kit, primed by a TRBC-specific oligonucleotide. After uracil-DNA glycosylase treatment, a first 18-cycle PCR used universal primers M1SS and BC2_uni_R on all cDNA. The authors processed their data as follows. For normalization, 1 million high-quality reads, each with a distinct molecular identifier, were randomly selected from each sample. Reads sharing molecular identifiers were discarded rather than binned into consensus sequences. MiTCR, run with a Q25 quality threshold and the strictest error-elimination algorithm, handled CDR3 identification, clonotype clustering and error correction. A nonparametric unseen species model with Euler transformation was used to estimate lower-bound total TCR beta diversity. In TCRdb, the public reads were trimmed at Q25 with fastp and aligned with MiXCR, with productive beta chains retained. Rows merge per CDR3 protein into single entries with the most common DNA and genes. None of the V and J calls come from the authors' own analysis; TCRdb made them. Present in this sample are 540,000 or so distinct CDR3 sequences, roughly 43% of which were seen just once. The top ten clonotypes cover just under 25% of the sample.

A note on this clonotype: What this receptor recognizes is not known. No qualities accompany the bases; no much larger clone lies one base away.

The 39 donors, aged 6 to 90 years, were systemically healthy Caucasian individuals from Russia. Around 10 milliliters of peripheral blood were collected from each donor into EDTA-treated Vacutainer tubes. PBMCs were isolated by Ficoll-Paque density-gradient centrifugation, with at least 6 million obtained per sample. Total RNA was extracted from PBMCs with Trizol reagent, with at least 6 micrograms obtained per sample. The percentages of naive CD45RAhigh/CD27high T cells were determined by flow cytometry on a PBMC aliquot from every donor. The sequenced sample was blood. The TCR was taken from a man at least 80 years old in good health. The V and J genes are TRBV4-2 and TRBJ1-1, with 9 middle bases fitting TRBD1. The CDR3 in this case is CASSQDSQGAGTEAFF. The DNA sequence is TGTGCCAGCAGCCAAGATTCACAGGGGGCTGGTACTGAAGCTTTCTTT.